These T cell receptor beta chains were read from a single sample in a study of T cell responses to AZD1222 COVID-19 vaccine. TCRdb's table, derived via immunoSEQ multiplex PCR, lists solely in-frame clones and lacks some. The data show roughly 140,000 clones, about 93% seen once. The sequencing used peripheral blood, collected 28 days after the second AZD1222 dose. All receptors derive from an adult who received the AZD1222 COVID-19 vaccine. Each CDR3 is given with its conserved first and last residue. D genes are given only for firm matches. Some rows mark clone size as missing; the rest say once, few, many or name a class of expanded clone.

>TRBJ2-5|NA|TRBV27|NA
TGTGCCAGCAGTCCTCGGGGGAACTTCGGCAAAGAGACCCAGTACTTC
CASSPRGNFGKETQYF
>TRBJ2-1|TRBD2|TRBV27|NA
TGTGCCAGCAGTCCAGGGACTAGCGGTTACAATGAGCAGTTCTTC
CASSPGTSGYNEQFF
>TRBJ1-1|NA|TRBV20-1|NA
TGCAGTGCTAGTCTCTCAGGGGATGAAGCTTTCTTT
CSASLSGDEAFF
>TRBJ2-7|TRBD2|TRBV5-4|NA
TGTGCCAGCAGCGCGGGACTAGCGGACTACGAGCAGTACTTC
CASSAGLADYEQYF
>TRBJ1-2|TRBD1|TRBV25-1|NA
TGTGCCAGCAGTGGTGGGACAGGGGTTTTTGGCTACACCTTC
CASSGGTGVFGYTF
>TRBJ1-2|NA|TRBV6-6|NA
TGTGCCAGCAGTCAGGGTTCGGGGACATTGGGCCTTTTTAATGGCTACACCTTC
CASSQGSGTLGLFNGYTF
>TRBJ1-4|NA|TRBV29-1|NA
TGCAGCGTTGGGACGGCAGGAACTAATGAAAAACTGTTTTTT
CSVGTAGTNEKLFF
>TRBJ2-2|TRBD2|TRBV10-2|NA
TGCGCCAGCAGTAATCGACTAGCGGGAGGGCCATTTGACACCGGGGAGCTGTTTTTT
CASSNRLAGGPFDTGELFF
>TRBJ1-2|NA|TRBV6-6|NA
TGTGCCAGCAGTTACTCGACCAATACAGGCAACTATGGCTACACCTTC
CASSYSTNTGNYGYTF
>TRBJ2-1|NA|TRBV12-3/TRBV12-4|NA
TGTGCCAGCAGTTTTGGGTACTTTGAGCAGTTCTTC
CASSFGYFEQFF
>TRBJ1-1|NA|TRBV12-3/TRBV12-4|NA
TGTGCCAGCAGCACCGAGGGACTCACTGAAGCTTTCTTT
CASSTEGLTEAFF
>TRBJ2-5|NA|TRBV11-2|NA
TGTGCCAGCAGCCGTCAGGGTCATGAGACCCAGTACTTC
CASSRQGHETQYF
>TRBJ2-6|NA|TRBV3-1/TRBV3-2|NA
TGTGCCAGCAGCCAAGGGTTCTCTGGGGCCAACGTCCTGACTTTC
CASSQGFSGANVLTF
>TRBJ2-1|NA|TRBV20-1|NA
TGCAGTGCTAGTATTGGGGAAGGGGAGGACAATGAGCAGTTCTTC
CSASIGEGEDNEQFF
>TRBJ1-4|TRBD1|TRBV10-3|NA
TGTGCCATCAGTGAGGGACAGGGGGCTTCAGGTGAAAAACTGTTTTTT
CAISEGQGASGEKLFF
>TRBJ2-7|NA|TRBV6-4|NA
TGTGCCAGCAGTGACTCCGGGGCGCGGGAGCAGTACTTC
CASSDSGAREQYF
>TRBJ2-1|TRBD1|TRBV24-1|NA
TGTGCCACCAGTCTACAGGGGGACGGGGTCACGTTCTTC
CATSLQGDGVTFF
>TRBJ1-6|NA|TRBV11-2|NA
TGTGCCAGCAGCTTAGGATTAACCTATAATTCACCCCTCCACTTT
CASSLGLTYNSPLHF
>TRBJ2-2|NA|TRBV5-1|NA
TGCGCCAGCAGCTTGGTTGGGGGAGACCGCACCGGGGAGCTGTTTTTT
CASSLVGGDRTGELFF
>TRBJ2-6|TRBD2|TRBV15|NA
TGTGCCACCAGCAGACCCTCACCGGGACTACCAAACTCTGGGGCCAACGTCCTGACTTTC
CATSRPSPGLPNSGANVLTF
>TRBJ1-3|NA|TRBV5-4|NA
TGTGCCAGCAGCGCGAAGTCAAGTCTCTCTGGAAACACCATATATTTT
CASSAKSSLSGNTIYF
>TRBJ1-3|NA|TRBV10-3|NA
TGTGCCATCACAACTCCTGGGACCATCACTGGAAACACCATATATTTT
CAITTPGTITGNTIYF
>TRBJ1-3|NA|TRBV5-1|NA
TGCGCCAGCAGCTTGACCGGGACCACTGGAAACACCATATATTTT
CASSLTGTTGNTIYF
>TRBJ1-4|NA|TRBV3-1/TRBV3-2|NA
TGTGCCAGCAGCCCCCAGATTGTTGGGGAAAAACTGTTTTTT
CASSPQIVGEKLFF
>TRBJ2-5|NA|TRBV28|NA
TGTGCCAGCAGTTTAGGGACTCGGCAGACCCAGTACTTC
CASSLGTRQTQYF
>TRBJ1-2|NA|TRBV25-1|NA
TGTGCCAGCAGTGAATTCGGCTATGGCTACACCTTC
CASSEFGYGYTF
>TRBJ2-7|TRBD2|TRBV19|NA
TGTGCCAGTAGTACAGCGGGAGGTCGCTACGAGCAGTACTTC
CASSTAGGRYEQYF
>TRBJ2-1|TRBD1|TRBV9|NA
TGTGCCAGCAGCGTCACAGGGGGTTCCTACAATGAGCAGTTCTTC
CASSVTGGSYNEQFF
>TRBJ2-3|NA|TRBV29-1|NA
TGCAGCGCCAAAACCGTGGGCAGCACAGATACGCAGTATTTT
CSAKTVGSTDTQYF
>TRBJ2-7|NA|TRBV5-1|NA
TGCGCCAGCAGCTTGGTCGGGGGTATGGGCTCCTACGAGCAGTACTTC
CASSLVGGMGSYEQYF
>TRBJ2-1|NA|TRBV11-2|NA
TGTGCCAGCAGCTTAGGTGGGGACGGGATCAATGAGCAGTTCTTC
CASSLGGDGINEQFF
>TRBJ1-3|NA|TRBV7-8|few
TGTGCCAGCAGCTTAAGTGGGGAGGACTCTGGAAACACCATATATTTT
CASSLSGEDSGNTIYF
>TRBJ1-1|TRBD1|TRBV27|NA
TGTGCCAGCAGTTCCCGACAGGGGAGTTGGGGGAACACTGAAGCTTTCTTT
CASSSRQGSWGNTEAFF
>TRBJ2-7|TRBD2|TRBV7-2|NA
TGTGCCAGCAGCCAGTGGCTAGCGGGAAACGAGCAGTACTTC
CASSQWLAGNEQYF
>TRBJ1-2|TRBD1|TRBV5-4|few
TGTGCCAGCAGCTTACAGGGGGCCGATTACTATGGCTACACCTTC
CASSLQGADYYGYTF
>TRBJ1-5|TRBD1|TRBV7-2|NA
TGTGCCAGCAGCTTATCAGGGGGCGATCAGCCCCAGCATTTT
CASSLSGGDQPQHF
>TRBJ2-1|NA|TRBV29-1|NA
TGCAGCGTGGCCTCTGAGAGCTCCTACAATGAGCAGTTCTTC
CSVASESSYNEQFF
>TRBJ2-1|TRBD2|TRBV27|NA
TGTGCCAGCAGTCTCACGGGGGGGCTCGATGAGCAGTTCTTC
CASSLTGGLDEQFF
>TRBJ2-4|TRBD2|TRBV5-4|NA
TGTGCCAGCAGCCCGGGACTAGCGGGTCGCAAAAACATTCAGTACTTC
CASSPGLAGRKNIQYF
>TRBJ2-1|TRBD2|TRBV5-1|NA
TGCGCCAGCAGCTTGCTTCCTAGCGGCTACAATGAGCAGTTCTTC
CASSLLPSGYNEQFF
>TRBJ2-5|TRBD2|TRBV7-2|NA
TGTGCCAGCAGCTTCGGGGGGGCGGAGGAGACCCAGTACTTC
CASSFGGAEETQYF
>TRBJ1-2|NA|TRBV7-2|NA
TGTGCCAGCAGCGCAGGACCTAACTATGGCTACACCTTC
CASSAGPNYGYTF
>TRBJ1-2|TRBD1|TRBV30|NA
TGTGCCTGGACGACAGGGGGCTATGGCTACACCTTC
CAWTTGGYGYTF